This is a list of T cell receptor beta chains from one sample in a study of T cell repertoires in cytomegalovirus infection. TCRdb redid the calling of the reads with MiXCR, one entry per CDR3 protein. The sample yields roughly 500,000 distinct CDR3 sequences, approximately 10% seen once. The specimen was PBMCs. All receptors come from a human donor in good health (CMV status not recorded). Some clones in this sample may be carry-over from other donors' samples. Each CDR3 is given with its conserved first and last residue. A D gene is named only where the DNA matches it firmly. Not all rows give a size; the values are once, few, many and, for expanded clones, a class.

V gene	clone size	J gene	D gene	CDR3 protein	CDR3 DNA
TRBV20-1	-	TRBJ2-3	-	CSARDVPGSTDTQYF	TGCAGTGCTAGAGATGTTCCGGGGTCCACAGATACGCAGTATTTT
TRBV14	many	TRBJ2-1	-	CASSQDLSNSGYLSYNEQFF	TGTGCCAGCAGCCAAGATCTGTCGAATTCGGGGTACCTCAGCTACAATGAGCAGTTCTTC
TRBV14	-	TRBJ2-1	-	CASSQVKEQFF	TGTGCCAGCAGCCAAGTGAAAGAGCAGTTCTTC
TRBV5-4	-	TRBJ2-1	TRBD1	CASSLARTGNNEQFF	TGTGCCAGCAGCTTGGCACGGACAGGGAACAATGAGCAGTTCTTC
TRBV28	many	TRBJ2-2	-	CASTGGYTGELFF	TGTGCCAGCACAGGCGGCTACACCGGGGAGCTGTTTTTT
TRBV5-4	few	TRBJ2-1	-	CASSIGRGSYNEQFF	TGTGCCAGCAGCATAGGACGTGGGTCCTACAATGAGCAGTTCTTC
TRBV3-1	-	TRBJ1-2	-	CASSPGTWSGYTF	TGTGCCAGCAGCCCAGGGACCTGGAGTGGCTACACCTTC
TRBV27	-	TRBJ2-7	TRBD2	CASSLTSSAGGLEQYF	TGTGCCAGCAGCTTGACCAGTAGCGCGGGAGGGCTCGAGCAGTACTTC
TRBV5-1	many	TRBJ2-2	-	CASSIRVAGELFF	TGCGCCAGCAGCATCAGGGTGGCCGGGGAGCTGTTTTTT
TRBV7-9	-	TRBJ2-3	TRBD2	CASTPLGSLAEGTDTQYF	TGTGCCAGCACCCCCCTGGGAAGCCTAGCGGAAGGCACAGATACGCAGTATTTT
TRBV6-4	many	TRBJ1-1	-	CASKTGYTEAFF	TGTGCCAGCAAAACAGGGTACACTGAAGCTTTCTTT
TRBV4-2	many	TRBJ2-7	-	CASSPSRDISYEQYF	TGTGCCAGCAGCCCATCAAGGGACATCTCCTACGAGCAGTACTTC
TRBV3-1	few	TRBJ2-1	TRBD2	CASSQDSMLAGNEQFF	TGTGCCAGCAGCCAAGATAGCATGCTAGCGGGGAATGAGCAGTTCTTC
TRBV14	many	TRBJ2-3	TRBD2	CASSQGTSGSTDTQYF	TGTGCCAGCAGCCAAGGGACTAGCGGGAGCACAGATACGCAGTATTTT
TRBV13	-	TRBJ1-1	-	CASSSIQEEGYMNTEAFF	TGTGCCAGCAGCTCGATACAGGAAGAGGGTTACATGAACACTGAAGCTTTCTTT
TRBV7-9	many	TRBJ1-5	TRBD1	CASSSPGTGGSNQPQHF	TGTGCCAGCAGCTCTCCCGGGACAGGGGGCAGCAATCAGCCCCAGCATTTT
TRBV28	-	TRBJ1-2	-	CAAGDRPNYGYTF	TGTGCGGCGGGAGACAGACCTAACTATGGCTACACCTTC
TRBV24-1	few	TRBJ1-1	-	CATSPGGGITEAFF	TGTGCCACCTCCCCCGGGGGGGGGATCACTGAAGCTTTCTTT
TRBV7-9	many	TRBJ1-5	-	CASSLDVSNQPQHF	TGTGCCAGCAGCTTAGATGTAAGCAATCAGCCCCAGCATTTT
TRBV5-5	few	TRBJ1-1	TRBD1	CASRSGGGMNTEAFF	TGTGCCAGCAGGTCAGGGGGCGGAATGAACACTGAAGCTTTCTTT
TRBV6-1	many	TRBJ2-7	-	CASSRGHGPYEQYF	TGTGCCAGCAGTCGTGGACACGGGCCCTACGAGCAGTACTTC
TRBV7-8	many	TRBJ2-7	-	CASSSTSQDVYEQYF	TGTGCCAGCAGCTCCACTTCCCAGGACGTCTACGAGCAGTACTTC